Below, 8 T cell receptor beta chains from the same sample are listed, as sequenced in a study of blood T cell repertoires in COVID-19 (dated by TCRdb to 2020 to 2022). Library preparation employed the immunoSEQ multiplex PCR assay. TCRdb obtained this table from immuneACCESS and retained in-frame rearrangements with V and J assigned. These tables miss some clones; where compared with another copy, unresolved V genes account for less than half of the shortfall, and the remainder is unexplained. The sample table lists 400,000 or so clones, 90% of them with a count of one. The top ten clones comprise approximately 0.55% of the sample. The specimen was PBMCs or T cells enriched from blood (not recorded which). These receptors were obtained from a man between 18 and 35 years old who had recovered from COVID-19.

Only one count was recorded for this clone. The chain couples TRBV6-5 to TRBJ1-1; D gene unclear. This CDR3 spans 13 amino acids. V was shortened by 0 bases and J by 6 bases, with 8 bases between the two germline ends. Germline assignment: CDR1 MNHEY and CDR2 SVGAGI. CDR3 region: CASSYSPYAEAFF. The CDR3 region has the DNA TGTGCCAGCAGTTACTCGCCCTACGCTGAAGCTTTCTTT.

The rearrangement links TRBV28 to TRBJ1-2; no clear D. Trimming took 8 bases from V and 0 from J, leaving 10 bases between them. The germline V gene encodes CDR1 MDHEN and CDR2 SYDVKM. The CDR3 contains 13 residues. The CDR3: CASSEGANYGYTF. CDR3 DNA: TGTGCCAGCTCGGAGGGCGCTAACTATGGCTACACCTTC.

This sequence joins TRBV7-9 and TRBJ1-6, with TRBD1 matching 7 bases. The CDR3 runs to 14 residues. Per germline, CDR1 SEHNR and CDR2 FQNEAQ (reference sequence). Trimming cost V 3 bases and J 6 bases; bases outside gene matches: 2. CDR3 amino acids: CASSLGQRNSPLHF. The CDR3 DNA sequence: TGTGCCAGCAGCTTGGGACAGCGTAATTCACCCCTCCACTTT.

A few counts support this clone. This rearrangement joins TRBV28 to TRBJ2-7, with TRBD1 matching 9 bases. The CDR3 is made up of 14 amino acids. V trimming: 7 bases; J trimming: 3 bases; junction bases outside the gene matches: 7. The germline CDR1 and CDR2 sequences are MDHEN and SYDVKM. The CDR3: CASKRQGDHYEQYF. The CDR3 DNA is TGTGCCAGCAAGAGACAGGGGGACCACTACGAGCAGTACTTC.

The chain uses TRBV7-8 and TRBJ1-2; D is possibly TRBD1 (5 bases). Looked up from germline, CDR1 is SGHVS and CDR2 is FQNEAQ. Trimming removed 5 bases from V and 2 bases from J, with 9 bases in between. The CDR3 contains 13 residues. The CDR3: CASSRDSNYGYTF. The CDR3 bases are TGTGCCAGCAGCCGAGACAGCAACTATGGCTACACCTTC.

This clone was counted once. The J gene is TRBJ2-1, the V gene TRBV3-1 (or the pseudogene TRBV3-2), with 7 bases fitting TRBD1. This CDR3 is 14 amino acids long. The V gene end was trimmed by 1 base and the J gene end by 9 bases; junction bases not matched to a gene: 6. Germline values: CDR1 LGHDT, CDR2 YNNKEL (reference sequence). The CDR3 coding sequence is TGTGCCAGCAGCCAAGGTACACAGGGGATTGAGCAGTTCTTC. It specifies CASSQGTQGIEQFF.

CDR3 sequence: CASGSGYNEQFF. DNA of the CDR3: TGTGCCAGCGGGAGTGGATACAATGAGCAGTTCTTC. The gene calls are TRBV2 and TRBJ2-1; the D gene is possibly TRBD2 (5 bases). The germline V and J ends were trimmed by 8 bases and 4 bases, with 9 bases remaining between them. This CDR3 is built from 12 residues. The germline CDR1 and CDR2 sequences are SNHLY and FYNNEI.

The chain couples TRBV27 to TRBJ1-6, with 8 bases fitting TRBD1. Germline V CDR1 and CDR2: MNHEY, SMNVEV (reference sequence). The CDR3 is 15 amino acids. V gave up 3 bases and J gave up 7 bases; unmatched junction bases: 5. In nucleotides, the CDR3 is TGTGCCAGCAGTTTCGGACAGGGAATCAATTCACCCCTCCACTTT. Protein product: CASSFGQGINSPLHF.